The present T cell receptor beta chain was sequenced within a study of T cells in Graves' hyperthyroidism and ophthalmopathy (dated by TCRdb to between 2018 and 2021). Broadly, across the study: Peripheral blood samples were taken at initial diagnosis, before any treatment was given. A discovery cohort of approximately 97 patients, roughly 43 with Graves' ophthalmopathy and 55 to 60 with stable Graves' hyperthyroidism, was used to find distinguishing TCR V-J signatures. An independent validation cohort of around 19 hyperthyroidism patients and approximately 15 patients who later progressed to ophthalmopathy tested prospective prediction of ophthalmopathy. The 100 discovery patients were randomly split 7:3 into training and test sets. In six Graves' hyperthyroidism patients, the study also compared T-cell repertoires from thyroid tissue with T-cell repertoires from blood. After sampling, hyperthyroidism patients received methimazole starting at 30 mg daily, and ophthalmopathy patients received high-dose intravenous methylprednisolone. The paper describes TCR Vbeta CDR3 sequencing of more than 120 peripheral blood samples, made up of around 41 ophthalmopathy patients, more than 70 hyperthyroidism patients and 17 progressor patients.

CDR1 LNHDA and CDR2 SQIVND are derived from the germline V gene (reference sequence). The CDR3 starts with the cysteine, ends with the phenylalanine, and has 15 residues. Just CDR3 DNA is preserved here, 45 bases in frame from base 1. Between the V and J ends, shortened by 6 bases and 0 bases respectively, the junction contains 11 bases. Moderately to severely active disease, a Clinical Activity Score of at least 3, a NOSPECS grade of at least 4, and a duration under 3 months were present in ophthalmopathy patients. Patients with uncontrolled infections, other autoimmune diseases, pregnancy or lactation were excluded. Diagnoses relied on clinical symptoms, serum thyroxine and TRAb, thyroid ultrasound and orbital computed tomography. PBMCs were isolated from about 10 ml of fresh peripheral blood by Ficoll-Paque density gradient centrifugation. Total RNA was extracted with Trizol reagent, and quality was checked on an Agilent 2100 Bioanalyzer.

This clonotype was observed at least ten times. Its antigen remains undetermined. The input lacks base qualities; no much larger clone sits a single base away. Results and caveats for the whole study, not just this receptor: Most expanded thyroid clonotypes (frequency above 0.001) were also found in blood, which suggests that blood repertoires may mirror thyroid immune responses. During validation, the model predicted progression to ophthalmopathy a median of about 6.5 months ahead of onset, with almost 71% sensitivity and roughly 72% specificity. No statistical method was used to fix the sample size in advance, and group allocation was not hidden from the investigators. Ophthalmopathy was separated from stable hyperthyroidism by a 13 V-J signature model, with approximately 90% sensitivity and approximately 81% specificity obtained in cross-validation and 80%/75% obtained in testing.

The TCR beta CDR3 regions were amplified from the RNA transcripts. The first round of RT-PCR for the TCR CDR3 was performed with the HTBI primer set and the Qiagen OneStep RT-PCR kit. Libraries were constructed in a second round of multiplex PCR, after which size selection and purification were performed. Sequencing of the libraries was done on an Illumina HiSeq2000 using paired-end 100 bp reads. The study's processing was this. SOAPnuke was used to process the raw data, with reads discarded if the reads contained adapters or uncalled bases, had a mean Phred below 15, or lacked an exact constant-primer or identifier match. COPE v1.2.5 was used to merge high-quality paired reads, and clonotypes were defined as unique nucleotide sequences. MiTCR v1.1 was used to align the clonotypes against IMGT TRBV, TRBD and TRBJ reference segments. The analysis included only V-J combinations with a frequency above 0.0001, which together covered around 99% of the repertoires. The TCS score was defined as the ratio of F50 (clonal expansion) to E x V (chaos), calculated using BLOSUM62-based TCRdist between CDR3 peptides within each V-J. Welch's t-statistics and random forest reduced around 510 V-J features to fewer than 15, which were used in a naive Bayes classifier (R e1071). Using fastp at Q25 and MiXCR, TCRdb reprocessed the public reads and kept productive beta chains. CDR3 protein sequences are deduplicated, and each keeps its most common genes and DNA. For this entry, the V and J calls and clone size follow TCRdb and not the study's own pipeline. The table for this sample lists about 520,000 distinct CDR3 sequences; roughly a quarter of them were counted only once. The ten largest clones add up to approximately 10% of the sample.

Recombination joined TRBV19 with TRBJ2-2, with no confidently assigned D gene. Sample: blood. This TCR was recovered from a woman aged 25 to 39 with Graves' ophthalmopathy. The CDR3 is CASRHGVANTGELFF. The nucleotide sequence is TGTGCCAGTAGACATGGGGTAGCGAACACCGGGGAGCTGTTTTTT.